Given below is one T cell receptor (beta chain) in context. Original data processing: Using reference gene primer amplification, nucleated cell counts were estimated. Repertoires were generated with immunoSEQ multiplex PCR, while TCRdb's copy carries only in-frame clones and drops some. That table is the source of V, J and clone size, and D and trimming were worked out from the DNA. The repertoire includes 200,000 to 300,000 clones, about 80% of them detected once, and more than 1.5% sits in the top ten. V shed 1 base, J shed 8 bases, and the junction held 10 bases outside the gene matches. Per the germline V gene, CDR1 is LGHDT and CDR2 is YNNKEL (reference sequence). CDR3 size: 18 residues. These data originate in a study of blood T cell repertoires in COVID-19. Study as a whole: Specimens from acute and convalescent COVID-19 originated in the United States, Italy and Spain. Nucleic acid was either cDNA or gDNA, and it came from T cells, B-cell-depleted T cells, or PBMCs.

The rearrangement joins TRBV3-1 (or the pseudogene TRBV3-2) to TRBJ2-4, with TRBD2 identical over 14 bases. The TCR sequence derives from a man aged 25-45 years who had recovered from COVID-19. Material for sequencing was peripheral blood. CDR3 protein: CASSQAARTSGGRYIQYF. The CDR3 coding sequence is TGTGCCAGCAGCCAAGCGGCTCGGACTAGCGGGGGGCGGTACATTCAGTACTTC.